This TCR beta chain derives from a study of T cell responses to AZD1222 COVID-19 vaccine (dated by TCRdb to about 2021). Broadly, across the study: Because spike-specific TCR depth and breadth did not differ between the two schedules, AZD1222 recipients who got a second dose at roughly 4 weeks were pooled with those who got a second dose at roughly 12 weeks. A total of more than 230 trial participants underwent TCR sequencing, of whom around 200 received two doses of AZD1222 and 26 received two doses of the MenACWY control vaccine. Trial participants were enrolled into age subgroups of 18-55, 56-69 and 70-plus years, which contained roughly 140, 27 and 60 TCR-sequenced participants, respectively. Study-wide conclusions, independent of this receptor: Because no day 14 peak-response samples were available, the repertoires could be characterized only after the peak T cell response. The whole spike protein was spanned by vaccine-associated CD4 TCRs, and dominant responses were seen in regions 160-218 and 743-854. Epitopes outside the regions mutated in the B.1.351 and B.1.1.7 variants were reportedly recognized by nearly half of the unique spike-specific TCRs. After two AZD1222 doses, both the breadth and the depth of spike-specific TCRs were significantly higher than at day 0 and than in MenACWY recipients. Conclusions about previously exposed vaccinees were limited because only six AZD1222 recipients were SARS-CoV-2 seropositive at baseline. In the small 56-69-year group, the increase in depth fell short of significance, most likely because of low power. Participants were mostly white British, with more females than males. The authors suggested clonal diversity may have been underestimated.

The CDR3 regions of human TCRbeta chains were analyzed by immunosequencing. From the authors' description of their analysis: TCRs in the repertoires were compared against a reference library of SARS-CoV-2-specific TCRs that had been generated with the MIRA antigen-specificity platform. Breadth was defined as the fraction of unique TCRs that were SARS-CoV-2-associated, and depth was defined as the fraction of total T cells that were SARS-CoV-2-associated. Each spike-specific TCR was assigned to its reactive spike region and to a CD4 or CD8 class using the MIRA data. Log10-transformed breadth and depth values were compared by one-way ANOVA with Sidak's multiple comparisons tests. This is the immuneACCESS table as TCRdb keeps it, with only in-frame sequences that have V and J called. A part of the clones is gone; compared with another copy, unresolved V genes explain less than half, and the rest is unexplained. D and trimming were read from the DNA, whereas the V and J calls and clone size are those reported in that table. The sample table lists around 180,000 clones, 90% of them with a count of one. The top ten hold about 2.8% of the sample.

The CDR3 runs 15 amino acids, cysteine and phenylalanine included. Kept here is only the CDR3 DNA, which spans 45 bases and is read in frame from base 1. For CDR1 and CDR2, the germline V gene (reference sequence) lists GTSNPN and SVGIG. At the junction V is shortened by 2 bases and J by 2 bases, with 15 bases in between. Concerning this clone: Its cognate antigen has yet to be identified. No much larger clone exists at a distance of one base, and base qualities are not known.

The time point label here, explained by the study, means: baseline before first vaccination. Samples from vaccinated people were obtained from the UK trials COV001 and COV002, which included a single-blind randomized controlled phase 2/3 trial of AZD1222 (ChAdOx1 nCoV-19) in healthy adults. For TCRbeta chain sequencing, PBMC samples from trial participants were taken at day 0 and at day 28 after the second dose. The sequence is built from TRBV30 and TRBJ2-5; the D gene is possibly TRBD1, with 5 bases matching. The sequence was collected from an adult in good health. Material: peripheral blood, obtained on day 0 of AZD1222 vaccination. The CDR3: CAWSHRKVGQETQYF. The DNA sequence reads TGTGCCTGGAGTCACAGGAAGGTTGGTCAAGAGACCCAGTACTTC.